This T cell receptor (beta chain) was identified in a study of beta chain features in type 1 diabetes. At the level of the study: The patient and healthy donor groups were comparable for age, gender and cell yields. General observations from the study: There was no resolution here of whether HLA type influences TCRB rearrangement.

This clone was counted only a few times. Its matching antigen is unknown. Based on CD45RO/CCR7/CD25/CD127/CD95/CD27, CD4+ regulatory, stem cell-like memory, naive and central memory cells were sorted. This CDR3 region has 11 residues. V was shortened by 8 bases and J by 7 bases, with 12 bases between the two germline ends. CDR1 and CDR2 from the germline V gene are MNHEY and SVGAGI. Every bit of the isolated RNA underwent reverse transcription, so sequencing read expressed TCRB transcripts. Sequencing used immunoSEQ multiplex PCR; TCRdb keeps in-frame clones, though not all of them. The table has 250,000 to 350,000 clones, less than 15% seen once.

This chain connects TRBV6-5 to TRBJ2-7; D remains unclear. The receptor was derived from a man aged 25-45 years in good health. The sequenced sample consisted of central memory CD4+ T cells from blood. This chain's CDR3 is CASPFSTEQYV. The CDR3 DNA is TGTGCCAGCCCGTTTAGTACTGAGCAGTACGTC.